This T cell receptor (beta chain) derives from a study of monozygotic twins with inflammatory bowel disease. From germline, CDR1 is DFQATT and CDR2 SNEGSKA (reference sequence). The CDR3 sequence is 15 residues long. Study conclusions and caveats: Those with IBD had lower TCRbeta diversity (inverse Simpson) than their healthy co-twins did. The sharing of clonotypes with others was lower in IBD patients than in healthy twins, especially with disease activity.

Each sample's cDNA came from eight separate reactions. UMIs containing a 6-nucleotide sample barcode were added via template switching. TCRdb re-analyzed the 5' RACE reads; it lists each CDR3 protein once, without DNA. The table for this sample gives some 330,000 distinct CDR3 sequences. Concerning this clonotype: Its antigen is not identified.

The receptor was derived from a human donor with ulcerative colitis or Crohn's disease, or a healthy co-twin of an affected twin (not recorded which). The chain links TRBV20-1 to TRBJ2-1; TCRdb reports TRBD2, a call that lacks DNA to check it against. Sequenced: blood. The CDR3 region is CSAGGAGVSYNEQFF.